This T cell receptor (beta chain) was recorded in a study of blood T cell repertoires in COVID-19. In the authors' workflow: Reference gene primer amplification gave nucleated cell count estimates. Some clones are missing from TCRdb's copy, which holds only in-frame ones; the method was immunoSEQ multiplex PCR. The DNA gave D and trimming, while V, J and clone size come from that table. The table records 150,000 or so clones, approximately 88% of them present only once. Looked up from germline, CDR1 is SGHRS and CDR2 is YFSETQ. Trimming removed 2 bases from V and 0 bases from J; junction bases left unmatched: 4. The CDR3 runs to 15 residues. This clone showed up just a few times. Which cohort a participant joined came from the clinical history participants gave.

V and J are TRBV5-1 and TRBJ2-5; 7 bases agree with TRBD2. The sequenced sample was PBMCs or T cells enriched from blood (not recorded which). This TCR derives from a woman aged 60-75 years who had recovered from COVID-19. The CDR3 spells CASSFTGTNQETQYF. In nucleotides, the CDR3 is TGCGCCAGCAGCTTCACCGGGACTAACCAAGAGACCCAGTACTTC.